Listed below are T cell receptor beta chains from one sample, sequenced in a study of shared clonotypes between healthy human individuals. Produced via immunoSEQ multiplex PCR; TCRdb's table is partial and in-frame only. The sample yields approximately 2.3 million clones, approximately 95% seen once. The sequencing sample was made of naive CD4+ T cells from PBMCs. All receptors derive from a young man in good health. Some clones in this sample may be carry-over from other donors' samples. The CDR3 runs from the conserved cysteine through the conserved F or W. D genes are given only for firm matches. Clone size is stated in some rows and not others, as once, few, many or a class when expanded.

v_call	j_call	clone_size	d_call	cdr3_aa	cdr3_nt
TRBV9	TRBJ2-2	-	TRBD2	CASSVGTSLNTGELFF	TGTGCCAGCAGCGTAGGGACTAGCCTTAACACCGGGGAGCTGTTTTTT
TRBV28	TRBJ1-4	-	-	CASRPSGGNEKLFF	TGTGCCAGCAGACCTAGTGGGGGTAATGAAAAACTGTTTTTT
TRBV7-2	TRBJ1-5	-	TRBD1	CASSRTGGVQPQHF	TGTGCCAGCAGCCGAACAGGGGGCGTCCAGCCCCAGCATTTT
TRBV5-4	TRBJ1-2	-	TRBD1	CASSGLDRRDGYTF	TGTGCCAGCAGCGGGTTGGACAGGAGGGATGGCTACACCTTC
TRBV28	TRBJ1-2	-	-	CASSPPRSLYGYTF	TGTGCCAGCAGCCCCCCCAGGTCTCTCTATGGCTACACCTTC
TRBV5-4	TRBJ1-4	once	TRBD1	CASSSGRDRASTNEKLFF	TGTGCCAGCAGCTCAGGACGGGACAGGGCGTCAACTAATGAAAAACTGTTTTTT
TRBV5-1	TRBJ1-2	-	-	CASSLAGGQGYGYTF	TGCGCCAGCAGCTTGGCGGGGGGCCAGGGGTATGGCTACACCTTC
TRBV10-3	TRBJ2-5	-	-	CAISDLQETQYF	TGTGCCATCAGTGACCTCCAAGAGACCCAGTACTTC
TRBV4-2	TRBJ2-7	-	-	CASSQRNTPYEQYF	TGTGCCAGCAGCCAGCGGAATACCCCCTACGAGCAGTACTTC
TRBV5-1	TRBJ2-5	once	TRBD2	CASSLPQAGGETQYF	TGCGCCAGCAGCTTGCCCCAAGCGGGAGGGGAGACCCAGTACTTC
TRBV28	TRBJ2-2	once	TRBD2	CAGGSGRAQDTGELFF	TGTGCCGGCGGTAGCGGGAGGGCGCAGGACACCGGGGAGCTGTTTTTT
TRBV7-2	TRBJ1-5	-	-	CASSVGGAYQPQHF	TGTGCCAGCAGCGTGGGGGGGGCTTATCAGCCCCAGCATTTT
TRBV6-5	TRBJ1-5	-	-	CASSRDRLSDQPQHF	TGTGCCAGCAGCCGGGACCGACTAAGTGATCAGCCCCAGCATTTT
TRBV7-2	TRBJ1-4	-	-	CASSLGRVNEKLFF	TGTGCCAGCAGCTTGGGCAGGGTGAATGAAAAACTGTTTTTT
TRBV28	TRBJ2-7	-	TRBD2	CASSPGFVRWEGLGYEQYF	TGTGCCAGCAGTCCCGGATTTGTTAGGTGGGAGGGCCTCGGTTACGAGCAGTACTTC
TRBV5-1	TRBJ1-4	-	TRBD1	CASRQSGGRGEKLFF	TGCGCCAGCAGACAGTCAGGGGGCCGGGGCGAAAAACTGTTTTTT
TRBV28	TRBJ2-1	-	-	CASRHHEQFF	TGTGCCAGTAGACACCATGAGCAGTTCTTC
TRBV18	TRBJ2-3	-	TRBD2	CASSPGGRLETQYF	TGTGCCAGCTCCCCCGGCGGGAGACTGGAGACGCAGTATTTT
TRBV4-2	TRBJ2-1	-	TRBD2	CASSQGPTSGGYVEQFF	TGTGCCAGCAGCCAAGGACCCACTAGCGGGGGGTACGTTGAGCAGTTCTTC
TRBV28	TRBJ1-4	once	TRBD1	CATKGGGATNEKLFF	TGTGCCACAAAAGGAGGGGGCGCGACTAATGAAAAACTGTTTTTT
TRBV28	TRBJ2-7	-	TRBD1	CASSSGQGYEQYF	TGTGCCAGCAGTTCGGGACAGGGCTACGAGCAGTACTTC
TRBV27	TRBJ1-1	-	-	CASSPYRELSNTEAFF	TGTGCCAGCAGTCCCTACAGGGAATTATCGAACACTGAAGCTTTCTTT
TRBV28	TRBJ2-5	-	TRBD2	CASGTSGSETQYF	TGTGCCAGCGGGACTAGCGGGTCGGAGACCCAGTACTTC
TRBV19	TRBJ2-5	-	TRBD1	CASSMRQGQGETQYF	TGTGCCAGTAGTATGCGACAGGGCCAGGGGGAGACCCAGTACTTC